A single sample is the source of the 24 T cell receptor beta chains below, sequenced in a study of T-cell reconstitution after alpha-beta-depleted transplantation in children. The TCRbeta library was prepared with unique molecular identifiers. Via MiXCR, TCRdb re-called the PCR reads, giving one row per CDR3 protein. The sample includes hundreds of thousands of distinct CDR3 sequences, around 12% of them seen just once. This material consisted of PBMCs, taken before TCRalphabeta/CD19-depleted stem cell transplant. These receptors all come from a girl aged 2-10 years with congenital amegakaryocytic thrombocytopenia, due to receive a stem cell transplant.

This clonotype was seen repeatedly, ten times or more. V and J are TRBV20-1 and TRBJ2-7; 9 bases are a match to TRBD2. CDR3 length: 13 amino acids. Trimming removed 4 bases from V and 3 bases from J; junction bases left unmatched: 4. Per the germline V gene, CDR1 is DFQATT and CDR2 is SNEGSKA (reference sequence). The CDR3 region is CSATSGTIYEQYF. CDR3 DNA: TGCAGTGCTACTAGCGGGACCATCTACGAGCAGTACTTC.

Many counts were recorded for this clonotype. The chain joins TRBV20-1 to TRBJ2-5; the D gene is possibly TRBD1 (6 bases). This CDR3 comprises 16 residues. Per the germline V gene, CDR1 is DFQATT and CDR2 is SNEGSKA (reference sequence). Between the trimmed V and J ends, which lost 3 bases and 1 base, there was a span of 18 bases. The DNA for the CDR3 is TGCAGTGCTAGTAGGGGGATGAGCGGAGTCCAAGAGACCCAGTACTTC. Translation: CSASRGMSGVQETQYF.

This clonotype was counted many times. J is TRBJ2-1 and V is TRBV4-2, with D perhaps matching TRBD1 or TRBD2 (6 bases each). Germline V gene sequence: CDR1 LGHNA, CDR2 YNFKEQ. V lost 2 bases, J lost 8 bases, and 13 bases lay in between. The CDR3 is 14 residues long. CDR3 in amino acids: CASSQPGGSYEQFF. The CDR3, as DNA: TGTGCCAGCAGCCAACCCGGGGGCTCATATGAGCAGTTCTTC.

This clonotype was detected ten times or more. This chain connects TRBV20-1 to TRBJ2-2; D is uncertain. The CDR3 has 13 residues. Germline V CDR1 and CDR2: DFQATT, SNEGSKA (reference sequence). With 1 base removed from V and 6 bases from J, the gap between germline ends came to 9 bases. The CDR3 nucleotides read TGCAGTGCTAGAGCTCGTGGGGCCGGGGAGCTGTTTTTT. This encodes CSARARGAGELFF.

Note on this clonotype: Since no conserved phenylalanine or tryptophan closes the CDR3, a read error is the likely cause. The chain carries TRBV20-1 and TRBJ2-5; 7 bases line up with TRBD2. CDR1 and CDR2 (germline): DFQATT, SNEGSKA (reference sequence). The CDR3 consists of 14 residues. Trimming cost V 1 base and J 5 bases; bases outside gene matches: 7. The chain's CDR3 is CSARVGRGRETQYS. The CDR3, as DNA: TGCAGTGCTAGAGTTGGGAGGGGACGGGAGACCCAGTACTCC.

This clonotype was observed many times. J is TRBJ1-5 and V is TRBV20-1; 8 positions agree with TRBD1. The length of the CDR3 is 13 residues. With V trimmed by 6 bases and J by 6 bases, 7 bases remained unmatched. Germline-derived CDR1 and CDR2 are DFQATT and SNEGSKA (reference sequence). CDR3 DNA: TGCAGTGCAACGGACAGGGCGGCTCAGCCCCAGCATTTT. Its translation: CSATDRAAQPQHF.

This clonotype was detected a few times. The chain couples TRBV4-1 to TRBJ2-7; no clear D. Germline V lookup: CDR1 MGHRA, CDR2 YSYEKL. Trimming removed 0 bases from V and 3 bases from J, with 15 bases in between. This CDR3 is built from 16 residues. The CDR3 bases are TGCGCCAGCAGCCAAGATCTCATCTTGACGCGCTACGAGCAGTACTTC. Protein: CASSQDLILTRYEQYF.

Details on this clonotype: This may be a read error: a much more frequent sequence differs by one nucleotide. The chain links TRBV10-3 to TRBJ2-1; TRBD2 matches at 7 bases. Unmatched junction bases numbered 6, after V lost 4 bases and J lost 9 bases. Per germline, CDR1 ENHRY and CDR2 SYGVKD. The CDR3 extends over 13 amino acids. DNA of the CDR3: TGTGCCATCAGTGGTCGGGAGGCCCCTGAGCAGTTCTTC. Its protein is CAISGREAPEQFF.

At least ten counts were recorded for this clonotype. The V and J genes are TRBV29-1 and TRBJ2-4; maybe TRBD1 (6 bases). Between the trimmed V and J ends, which lost 4 bases and 1 base, there was a span of 14 bases. Germline values: CDR1 SQVTM, CDR2 ANQGSEA. CDR3 size: 15 residues. The CDR3 reads CSVGTDRSAKNIQYF. The CDR3 DNA is TGCAGCGTTGGTACGGACAGATCGGCCAAAAACATTCAGTACTTC.

The V and J genes are TRBV14 and TRBJ2-3; 8 bases are shared with TRBD2. The CDR3 covers 15 residues. The ends lost 5 bases at V and 5 bases at J; junction bases unmatched: 9. CDR1 is SGHDN, CDR2 FVKESK, per germline. The DNA of the CDR3 is TGTGCCAGCAGCAAAGCGGGAGCGGGTGTAGATACGCAGTATTTT. Its protein product is CASSKAGAGVDTQYF.

In this sample, this clonotype turned up many times. The CDR3 loop is CSADKYRGGNYGYTF. The CDR3, as DNA: TGCAGTGCTGACAAATACAGGGGGGGAAACTATGGCTACACCTTC. The chain carries TRBV20-1 and TRBJ1-2, with TRBD1 matching 8 bases. The CDR3 has 15 amino acids. J gave up 2 bases and V 5 bases, and 10 bases lay outside the gene matches. Germline loops: CDR1 DFQATT, CDR2 SNEGSKA (reference sequence).

This clonotype occurred many times. The chain recombines TRBV5-1 with TRBJ1-5, with D possibly being TRBD1 (5 bases). This CDR3 comprises 15 residues. CDR1 and CDR2 from the germline V gene are SGHRS and YFSETQ. The germline V and J ends were trimmed by 4 bases and 0 bases, with 11 bases remaining between them. The CDR3 nucleotides are TGCGCCAGCAGCCCGAACAGGTATAGCAATCAGCCCCAGCATTTT. Its protein is CASSPNRYSNQPQHF. Full variable domain (missing parts from reference TRBV5-1 and TRBJ1-5): KAGVTQTPRYLIKTRGQQVTLSCSPISGHRSVSWYQQTPGQGLQFLFEYFSETQRNKGNFPGRFSGRQFSNSRSEMNVSTLELGDSALYLCASSPNRYSNQPQHFGDGTRLSIL.

The J gene is TRBJ2-7, the V gene TRBV20-1; 7 nucleotides agree with TRBD2. Germline CDR1 reads DFQATT; CDR2 reads SNEGSKA (reference sequence). Trimming at V came to 3 bases and at J to 4 bases, leaving 6 bases not matched to a gene. The CDR3 has 13 amino acids. The CDR3 sequence: CSARAAGAYEQYF. The CDR3 DNA sequence: TGCAGTGCTAGGGCGGCGGGAGCGTACGAGCAGTACTTC.

This clonotype was seen ten or more times. The chain carries TRBV5-1 and TRBJ1-5; D gene ambiguous. The CDR3 has 15 amino acids. Germline CDR1 SGHRS, CDR2 YFSETQ. V lost 4 bases, J lost 3 bases, and 14 bases lay in between. The CDR3 region has the DNA TGCGCCAGCAGCCCCTCCCCGAGGCACAATCAGCCCCAGCATTTT. This encodes CASSPSPRHNQPQHF.

CDR3 region: CAIREREQDTGELFF. The CDR3 DNA sequence: TGTGCCATCAGGGAGCGGGAGCAGGACACCGGGGAGCTGTTTTTT. The genes are TRBV10-3 and TRBJ2-2, with 8 bases fitting TRBD2. There are 15 residues in the CDR3. Germline-derived CDR1 and CDR2 are ENHRY and SYGVKD. The trim removed 6 bases at V and 3 bases at J, leaving 6 bases unmatched.

This clonotype was detected a few times. The CDR3 loop is CSARDPRQAGVRTDTQYF. The DNA of the CDR3 is TGCAGTGCTAGAGACCCCCGCCAAGCGGGAGTAAGGACAGATACGCAGTATTTT. The rearrangement joins TRBV20-1 to TRBJ2-3, with 8 bases that match TRBD2. V lost 0 bases, J lost 3 bases, and 14 bases stayed unmatched. CDR3 size: 18 residues. The germline CDR1 and CDR2 sequences are DFQATT and SNEGSKA (reference sequence).

In its sample, this clonotype was seen a few times. CDR3 protein: CASSPGQGYWGYTF. As DNA, the CDR3 is TGTGCCAGCAGCCCAGGACAGGGCTACTGGGGCTACACCTTC. This sequence joins TRBV7-9 and TRBJ1-2, with TRBD1 matching over 8 bases. V gave up 5 bases and J gave up 8 bases; unmatched junction bases: 10. From germline, CDR1 is SEHNR and CDR2 FQNEAQ (reference sequence). CDR3 length: 14 amino acids.

This clonotype was detected a few times. The chain uses TRBV3-1 and TRBJ2-2; TRBD2 matches at 8 bases. Losses at the gene ends were 1 base for V and 4 bases for J; bases not matched to a gene: 5. The CDR3 consists of 16 residues. Germline V lookup: CDR1 LGHDT, CDR2 YNNKEL (reference sequence). CDR3 bases: TGTGCCAGCAGCCAAGCAAGCAGCGGGAGCACCGGGGAGCTGTTTTTT. Protein product: CASSQASSGSTGELFF. Supplemented by reference TRBV3-1 and TRBJ2-2, the full variable domain reads DTAVSQTPKYLVTQMGNDKSIKCEQNLGHDTMYWYKQDSKKFLKIMFSYNNKELIINETVPNRFSPKSPDKAHLNLHINSLELGDSAVYFCASSQASSGSTGELFFGEGSRLTVL.

The rearrangement joins TRBV4-1 to TRBJ2-3; D unresolved. Deletions cut 0 bases from V and 7 bases from J, with 11 bases between. The germline CDR1 and CDR2 sequences are MGHRA and YSYEKL. The CDR3 sequence is 14 residues long. The CDR3 reads CASSQEGVRYTQYF. CDR3 nucleotide sequence: TGCGCCAGCAGCCAAGAAGGTGTGAGGTATACGCAGTATTTT.

This clonotype was counted at least ten times. The chain uses TRBV20-1 and TRBJ2-1, with 7 bases matching TRBD2. CDR1 DFQATT and CDR2 SNEGSKA come from the germline V gene (reference sequence). The CDR3 is 15 residues long. The trim removed 6 bases at V and 3 bases at J, leaving 11 bases unmatched. CDR3: CSAERGGWNYNEQFF. As DNA, the CDR3 is TGCAGTGCCGAGCGGGGTGGGTGGAACTACAATGAGCAGTTCTTC.

This clonotype was picked up a small number of times. V usage is TRBV5-1 and J usage is TRBJ2-3; 11 bases agree with TRBD2. The germline V gene encodes CDR1 SGHRS and CDR2 YFSETQ. This CDR3 region has 16 residues. V was pared by 5 bases and J by 2 bases, with 7 bases of the junction left unmatched. CDR3 loop: CASRAGLADHTDTQYF. The CDR3 DNA follows: TGCGCCAGCAGAGCGGGACTAGCGGATCACACAGATACGCAGTATTTT. Variable domain in full (rest from reference TRBV5-1 and TRBJ2-3): KAGVTQTPRYLIKTRGQQVTLSCSPISGHRSVSWYQQTPGQGLQFLFEYFSETQRNKGNFPGRFSGRQFSNSRSEMNVSTLELGDSALYLCASRAGLADHTDTQYFGPGTRLTVL.

This clonotype was seen repeatedly, ten times or more. The V call is TRBV20-1, the J call TRBJ2-1; D not certain. CDR1 DFQATT and CDR2 SNEGSKA come from the germline V gene (reference sequence). Trimming left V 2 bases short and J 8 bases short, with 10 bases between. The CDR3 extends over 12 amino acids. CDR3 in amino acids: CSARLYLDEQFF. The DNA for the CDR3 is TGCAGTGCTAGATTGTATCTCGATGAGCAGTTCTTC.

This clonotype occurred a few times. The chain carries TRBV5-1 and TRBJ2-5, with a possible D match to TRBD1 (6 bases). The CDR3 runs to 17 residues. Germline V CDR1 and CDR2: SGHRS, YFSETQ. The V end lost 2 bases, the J end lost 2 bases, and 19 bases lay between the germline ends. The CDR3 DNA reads TGCGCCAGCAGCTTTTTCGCCCGGGACACGGAGCAAGAGACCCAGTACTTC. Translation gives CASSFFARDTEQETQYF.

This chain uses TRBV5-1 with TRBJ2-1; 7 positions agree with TRBD2. This CDR3 region has 14 residues. The V gene end was trimmed by 7 bases and the J gene end by 5 bases; junction bases not matched to a gene: 9. The germline V gene has CDR1 SGHRS and CDR2 YFSETQ. CDR3 DNA: TGCGCCAGCGTTACCGGGACTACAAACAATGAGCAGTTCTTC. Translating gives CASVTGTTNNEQFF.